One sample yielded the 27 T cell receptor beta chains listed below, sequenced in a study of OX40 agonist ivuxolimab in advanced cancers. This table comes from immunoSEQ multiplex PCR, and its TCRdb copy is limited to in-frame clones, with some not included. This table holds fewer than 65,000 clones, 70% to 90% found once. Sequenced here: CD4+ or CD8+ T cells sorted from blood, sampled in a trial of the OX40 agonist ivuxolimab. These receptors were taken from an adult with an advanced solid tumor such as melanoma, head and neck, liver or kidney cancer.

This clone was recorded once. The chain has TRBV5-5 and TRBJ2-7, with 10 positions matching TRBD1. The V and J ends lost 3 bases and 5 bases, in that order; junction bases with no gene match: 8. CDR3 length: 15 residues. CDR1 is SGHKS and CDR2 is YYEKEE in the germline V gene (reference sequence). In nucleotides, the CDR3 is TGTGCCAGCAGCTCACCGGGACAGGGGTTCAACGAGCAGTACTTC. This translates into CASSSPGQGFNEQYF.

The V gene is TRBV4-1, the J gene TRBJ2-1; the match to TRBD2 covers 7 bases. The V gene end was trimmed by 4 bases and the J gene end by 4 bases; junction bases not matched to a gene: 13. The germline gives CDR1 MGHRA, CDR2 YSYEKL. CDR3 length equals 17 residues. The CDR3 loop reads CASSLLPGGNLYNEQFF. CDR3 nucleotide sequence: TGCGCCAGCAGCCTCCTTCCCGGGGGGAATTTATACAATGAGCAGTTCTTC.

The rearrangement uses TRBV7-2 and TRBJ2-1; no clear D. The CDR3 has 13 amino acids. The ends were cut back, 1 base at V and 7 bases at J, with 8 bases in the middle. Germline V CDR1 and CDR2: SGHTA, FQGNSA. This CDR3 is CASSLEGWNEQFF. The DNA for the CDR3 is TGTGCCAGCAGCTTAGAGGGTTGGAATGAGCAGTTCTTC.

This chain joins TRBV18 and TRBJ1-6; no clear D gene. Between the trimmed V and J ends, which lost 2 bases and 6 bases, there was a span of 11 bases. CDR1 is KGHSH, CDR2 LQKENI, per germline. The CDR3 is 15 amino acids. The CDR3 nucleotides read TGTGCCAGCTCACCAATTCAACAGATTAATTCACCCCTCCACTTT. Amino acids: CASSPIQQINSPLHF.

This rearrangement joins TRBV2 to TRBJ2-3; D is undetermined. Deletions cut 4 bases from V and 4 bases from J, with 6 bases between. This CDR3 spans 12 amino acids. Germline V gene lookup returns CDR1 SNHLY and CDR2 FYNNEI. The CDR3 DNA reads as TGTGCCAGCAGTGTGGTTCCAGATACGCAGTATTTT. Its protein is CASSVVPDTQYF. The full variable domain, in which reference TRBV2 and TRBJ2-3 provide the parts outside the CDR3, is EPEVTQTPSHQVTQMGQEVILRCVPISNHLYFYWYRQILGQKVEFLVSFYNNEISEKSEIFDDQFSVERPDGSNFTLKIRSTKLEDSAMYFCASSVVPDTQYFGPGTRLTVL.

This clone occurred once. The genes are TRBV11-2 and TRBJ2-5; D remains unclear. Looked up from germline, CDR1 is SGHAT and CDR2 is FQNNGV. CDR3 length: 12 residues. V dropped 5 bases and J dropped 5 bases, with 9 bases sitting between them. DNA for the CDR3: TGTGCCAGCAGCCTCGGTAGCGAGACCCAGTACTTC. This gives the protein CASSLGSETQYF.

The V call is TRBV29-1, the J call TRBJ1-1; the D is unclear. V dropped 7 bases and J dropped 0 bases, with 12 bases sitting between them. This CDR3 is built from 13 residues. In germline, CDR1 is SQVTM, CDR2 ANQGSEA. CDR3 loop: CSARGQLNTEAFF. DNA of the CDR3: TGCAGCGCCCGAGGGCAGTTGAACACTGAAGCTTTCTTT.

V and J are TRBV2 and TRBJ1-4, with 7 positions matching TRBD1. CDR1 and CDR2 (germline): SNHLY, FYNNEI. CDR3 length: 15 residues. J was trimmed by 7 bases and V by 6 bases; bases with no gene match: 11. The CDR3, as DNA: TGTGCCAGCAGGGGCCAGGGGGTGAAGGGTGAAAAACTGTTTTTT. The encoded protein is CASRGQGVKGEKLFF. The entire variable domain, with the rest obtained from reference TRBV2 and TRBJ1-4, is as follows: EPEVTQTPSHQVTQMGQEVILRCVPISNHLYFYWYRQILGQKVEFLVSFYNNEISEKSEIFDDQFSVERPDGSNFTLKIRSTKLEDSAMYFCASRGQGVKGEKLFFGSGTQLSVL.

V and J are TRBV11-2 and TRBJ2-7; 13 bases map to TRBD2. The CDR3 is made up of 13 amino acids. The germline gives CDR1 SGHAT, CDR2 FQNNGV. V lost 4 bases to trimming and J lost 12 bases; unmatched junction nucleotides: 6. As DNA, the CDR3 is TGTGCCAGCAGCTCCGGGACTAGCGGGAAGTGGTACTTC. Its protein is CASSSGTSGKWYF. Filled out from reference TRBV11-2 and TRBJ2-7, the complete variable domain reads EAGVAQSPRYKIIEKRQSVAFWCNPISGHATLYWYQQILGQGPKLLIQFQNNGVVDDSQLPKDRFSAERLKGVDSTLKIQPAKLEDSAVYLCASSSGTSGKWYFGPGTRLTVT.

The V and J genes are TRBV6-1 and TRBJ1-1; 9 positions match TRBD1. Per germline, CDR1 MNHNS and CDR2 SASEGT. The CDR3 spans 11 residues. CDR3 in amino acids: CVCGDRAEAFF. The CDR3 DNA follows: TGTGTCTGCGGGGACAGGGCTGAAGCTTTCTTT.

The chain combines TRBV7-2 with TRBJ2-7; 9 bases fit TRBD1. Trimming cost V 4 bases and J 9 bases; bases outside gene matches: 10. Germline V gene data show CDR1 as SGHTA and CDR2 as FQGNSA. The CDR3 extends over 14 amino acids. In DNA form, the CDR3 reads TGTGCCAGCAGCTCCCCCGACAGGGGGGCCGGGCAGTACTTC. It translates to CASSSPDRGAGQYF.

This chain joins TRBV18 and TRBJ2-3; TRBD1 matches at 9 bases. This CDR3 region has 18 residues. V was clipped by 1 base and J by 6 bases; unmatched bases: 14. CDR1 and CDR2 (germline): KGHSH, LQKENI. CDR3 coding DNA: TGTGCCAGCTCACCACTATCTACCGGGACAGGGACAGTTGATACGCAGTATTTT. Translating gives CASSPLSTGTGTVDTQYF. Based on the CDR3 plus reference TRBV18 and TRBJ2-3, the full variable domain is NAGVMQNPRHLVRRRGQEARLRCSPMKGHSHVYWYRQLPEEGLKFMVYLQKENIIDESGMPKERFSAEFPKEGPSILRIQQVVRGDSAAYFCASSPLSTGTGTVDTQYFGPGTRLTVL.

This chain connects TRBV7-3 to TRBJ1-3; D remains unclear. The CDR3 contains 13 residues. Germline V gene lookup returns CDR1 SGHTA and CDR2 FQGTGA. Trimming cost V 4 bases and J 4 bases, with 8 bases left between them. For the CDR3, the DNA is TGTGCCAGCAGCTCCTCCCCCGGAAACACCATATATTTT. Its protein product is CASSSSPGNTIYF.

The chain uses TRBV28 and TRBJ1-1; 8 bases align to TRBD1. Germline V CDR1 and CDR2: MDHEN, SYDVKM. The CDR3 runs to 13 residues. V lost 8 bases to trimming and J lost 1 base; unmatched junction nucleotides: 3. CDR3 nucleotide sequence: TGTGCCAGCCAGGGGGCCGCGAACACTGAAGCTTTCTTT. The encoded protein is CASQGAANTEAFF.

Here the CDR3 DNA reads TGCGCCAGCAGCTTGGTGTCTAGCGGTACCTACGAGCAGTACTTC. Amino acids: CASSLVSSGTYEQYF. The chain links TRBV5-1 to TRBJ2-7, with 7 bases fitting TRBD2. Trimming took 0 bases from V and 2 from J; bases not matched to a gene: 5. Germline CDR1 is SGHRS and CDR2 is YFSETQ. CDR3 size: 15 residues.

The genes are TRBV28 and TRBJ1-5; D is undetermined. The CDR3 contains 14 residues. The germline V gene encodes CDR1 MDHEN and CDR2 SYDVKM. V lost 0 bases to trimming and J lost 2 bases, with 5 bases between them. In nucleotides, the CDR3 is TGTGCCAGCAGTTTATGGGTGGGCAATCAGCCCCAGCATTTT. Its translation is CASSLWVGNQPQHF.

This chain uses TRBV6-4 with TRBJ2-5; D is perhaps TRBD1 (5 bases). Per germline, CDR1 MRHNA and CDR2 SNTAGT. The CDR3 is 12 amino acids. V was clipped by 5 bases and J by 12 bases, with 16 bases between them. CDR3 bases: TGTGCCAGCAGTTCACGTCACAGGAGTGAGTACTTC. Translated: CASSSRHRSEYF.

This chain joins TRBV19 and TRBJ1-1; TRBD1 aligns across 11 bases. Trimming cost V 4 bases and J 6 bases; bases outside gene matches: 10. Germline CDR1 and CDR2: LNHDA and SQIVND (reference sequence). The CDR3 totals 16 residues. CDR3 DNA: TGTGCCAGTAGTACCGGGACAGGGGGAGGTAGCGCTGAAGCTTTCTTT. Translation: CASSTGTGGGSAEAFF.

This clone was recorded only once. Here the CDR3 reads CATSREVGANVLTF. CDR3 bases: TGTGCCACCAGCAGAGAAGTTGGGGCCAACGTCCTGACTTTC. The gene calls are TRBV15 and TRBJ2-6; D is ambiguous. Germline V gene data show CDR1 as LNHNV and CDR2 as YYDKDF (reference sequence). This CDR3 is built from 14 residues. Trimming left V 0 bases short and J 3 bases short, with 3 bases between.

This rearrangement joins TRBV7-9 to TRBJ2-7, with 9 positions matching TRBD2. The length of the CDR3 is 14 residues. Trimming at V came to 2 bases and at J to 2 bases, leaving 1 base not matched to a gene. Per germline, CDR1 SEHNR and CDR2 FQNEAQ (reference sequence). CDR3 coding DNA: TGTGCCAGCAGCTTACTAGCGGGAACCTACGAGCAGTACTTC. Residues: CASSLLAGTYEQYF.

This chain joins TRBV28 and TRBJ2-7; D not certain. Per germline, CDR1 MDHEN and CDR2 SYDVKM. The CDR3 consists of 14 residues. The V and J ends lost 1 base and 1 base respectively, with 8 bases between them. This CDR3 reads CASSLLFGSYEQYF. Here the CDR3 DNA reads TGTGCCAGCAGTTTATTGTTTGGTTCCTACGAGCAGTACTTC.

This sequence joins TRBV5-1 and TRBJ1-1; possible D gene TRBD1, 5 bases. Between the trimmed V and J ends, which lost 0 bases and 3 bases, there was a span of 9 bases. The CDR3 extends over 14 amino acids. CDR1 and CDR2 (germline): SGHRS, YFSETQ. CDR3 protein: CASSLDGTDTEAFF. In nucleotides, the CDR3 is TGCGCCAGCAGCTTGGACGGGACCGACACTGAAGCTTTCTTT.

The gene calls are TRBV4-1 and TRBJ2-7; 7 nucleotides align to TRBD1. From germline, CDR1 is MGHRA and CDR2 YSYEKL. J gave up 6 bases and V 4 bases, and 6 bases lay outside the gene matches. This CDR3 is 13 amino acids long. The CDR3 sequence is CASSLGQAGEQYF. CDR3 DNA sequence: TGCGCCAGCAGCCTCGGACAGGCGGGCGAGCAGTACTTC.

J is TRBJ1-5 and V is TRBV2; possibly TRBD1 for D (5 bases). Germline CDR1 and CDR2: SNHLY and FYNNEI. Trimming pared 3 bases from V and 5 bases from J, leaving 14 bases between. This CDR3 comprises 15 residues. For the CDR3, the DNA is TGTGCCAGCAGTGACAGGGCCCCTCCCTATCAGCCCCAGCATTTT. Translation: CASSDRAPPYQPQHF.

The chain employs TRBV19 and TRBJ1-5; D is unresolved. The V gene lost 3 bases and the J gene lost 4 bases, with 19 bases spanning the gap. CDR1 and CDR2 from the germline V gene are LNHDA and SQIVND (reference sequence). The CDR3 sequence is 17 residues long. In DNA form, the CDR3 reads TGTGCCAGTAGTATGGGGTCAGGTGGGGAATCAAATCAGCCCCAGCATTTT. It encodes CASSMGSGGESNQPQHF.

This clone was seen only a few times. The chain is built from TRBV7-6 and TRBJ2-7; D unresolved. The CDR3 loop spans 12 amino acids. V lost 5 bases to trimming and J lost 9 bases, with 14 bases between them. Germline V gives CDR1 SGHVS, CDR2 FNYEAQ. CDR3 loop: CASSQNDRVQYF. The CDR3 DNA reads as TGTGCCAGCAGCCAGAATGACCGGGTGCAGTACTTC. Using reference TRBV7-6 and TRBJ2-7 for the parts outside the CDR3, the full variable domain is GAGVSQSPRYKVTKRGQDVALRCDPISGHVSLYWYRQALGQGPEFLTYFNYEAQQDKSGLPNDRFSAERPEGSISTLTIQRTEQRDSAMYRCASSQNDRVQYFGPGTRLTVT.

The V gene is TRBV5-1, the J gene TRBJ2-7, with D possibly TRBD1 on 6 matching bases. CDR3 length: 14 amino acids. With 4 bases removed from V and 1 base from J, the gap between germline ends came to 12 bases. The germline V gene has CDR1 SGHRS and CDR2 YFSETQ. CDR3 sequence reads: CASSRGDTSYEQYF. CDR3 coding DNA: TGCGCCAGCAGCAGAGGGGACACTTCCTACGAGCAGTACTTC.